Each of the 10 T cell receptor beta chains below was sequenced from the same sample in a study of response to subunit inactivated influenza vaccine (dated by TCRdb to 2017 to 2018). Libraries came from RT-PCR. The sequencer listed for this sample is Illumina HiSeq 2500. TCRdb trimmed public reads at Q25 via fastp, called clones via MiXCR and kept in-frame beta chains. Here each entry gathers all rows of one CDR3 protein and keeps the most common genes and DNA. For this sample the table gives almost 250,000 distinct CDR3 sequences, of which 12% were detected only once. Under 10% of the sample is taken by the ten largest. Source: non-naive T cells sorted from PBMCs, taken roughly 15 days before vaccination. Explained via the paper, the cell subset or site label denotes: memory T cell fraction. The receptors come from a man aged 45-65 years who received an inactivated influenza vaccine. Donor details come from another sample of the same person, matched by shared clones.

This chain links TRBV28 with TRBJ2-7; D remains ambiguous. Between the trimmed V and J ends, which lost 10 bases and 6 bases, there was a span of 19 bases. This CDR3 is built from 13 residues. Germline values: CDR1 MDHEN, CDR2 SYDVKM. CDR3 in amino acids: CAIKGDGPSEQYF. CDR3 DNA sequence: TGTGCCATCAAGGGCGACGGACCTAGCGAGCAGTACTTC.

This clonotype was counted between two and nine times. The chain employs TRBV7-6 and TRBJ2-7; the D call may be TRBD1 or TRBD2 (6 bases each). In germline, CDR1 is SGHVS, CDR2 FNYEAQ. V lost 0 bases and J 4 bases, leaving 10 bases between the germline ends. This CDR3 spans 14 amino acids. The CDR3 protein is CASSLAIGGYEQYF. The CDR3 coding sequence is TGTGCCAGCAGCTTAGCGATAGGGGGGTACGAGCAGTACTTC.

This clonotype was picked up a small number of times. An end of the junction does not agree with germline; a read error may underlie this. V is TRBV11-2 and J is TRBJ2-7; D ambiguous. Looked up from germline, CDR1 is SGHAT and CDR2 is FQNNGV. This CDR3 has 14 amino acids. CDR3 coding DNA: TGTGCCAGCAGCTTAGATGAGTTGACCTCGCGCGTGGACTTC. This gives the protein CASSLDELTSRVDF.

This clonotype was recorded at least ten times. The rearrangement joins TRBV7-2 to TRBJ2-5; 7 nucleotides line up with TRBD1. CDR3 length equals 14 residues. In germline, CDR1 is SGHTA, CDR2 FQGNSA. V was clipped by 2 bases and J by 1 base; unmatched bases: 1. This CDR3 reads CASSLRQGQETQYF. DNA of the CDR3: TGTGCCAGCAGCTTACGACAGGGCCAAGAGACCCAGTACTTC.

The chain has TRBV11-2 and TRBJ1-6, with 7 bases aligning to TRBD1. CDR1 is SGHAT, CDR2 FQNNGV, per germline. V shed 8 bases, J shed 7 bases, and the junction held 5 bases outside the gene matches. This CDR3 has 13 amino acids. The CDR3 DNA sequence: TGTGCCAGCGGTGACAGGGAGAATTCACCCCTCCACTTT. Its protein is CASGDRENSPLHF.

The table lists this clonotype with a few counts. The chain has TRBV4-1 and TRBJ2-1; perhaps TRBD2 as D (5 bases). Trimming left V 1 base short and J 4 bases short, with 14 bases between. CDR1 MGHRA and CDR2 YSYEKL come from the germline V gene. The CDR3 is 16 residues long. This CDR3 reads CASSQGSGVGYNEQFF. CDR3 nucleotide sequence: TGCGCCAGCAGCCAAGGAAGCGGAGTTGGGTACAATGAGCAGTTCTTC.

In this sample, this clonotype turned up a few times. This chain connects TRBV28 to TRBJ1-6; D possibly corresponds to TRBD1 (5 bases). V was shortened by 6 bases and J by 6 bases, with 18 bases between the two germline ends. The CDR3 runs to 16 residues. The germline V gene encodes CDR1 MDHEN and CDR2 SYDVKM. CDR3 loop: CASRITSTGPNSPLHF. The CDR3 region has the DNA TGTGCCAGCAGAATTACTAGTACGGGGCCTAATTCACCCCTCCACTTT.

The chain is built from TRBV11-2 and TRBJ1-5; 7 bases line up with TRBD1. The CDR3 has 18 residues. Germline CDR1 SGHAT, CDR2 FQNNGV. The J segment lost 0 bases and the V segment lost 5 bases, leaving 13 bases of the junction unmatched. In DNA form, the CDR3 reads TGTGCCAGCAGCCCGGGACAGCTAGGGCCCCTTAGCAATCAGCCCCAGCATTTT. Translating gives CASSPGQLGPLSNQPQHF. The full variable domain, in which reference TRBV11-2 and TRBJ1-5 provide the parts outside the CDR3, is EAGVAQSPRYKIIEKRQSVAFWCNPISGHATLYWYQQILGQGPKLLIQFQNNGVVDDSQLPKDRFSAERLKGVDSTLKIQPAKLEDSAVYLCASSPGQLGPLSNQPQHFGDGTRLSIL.

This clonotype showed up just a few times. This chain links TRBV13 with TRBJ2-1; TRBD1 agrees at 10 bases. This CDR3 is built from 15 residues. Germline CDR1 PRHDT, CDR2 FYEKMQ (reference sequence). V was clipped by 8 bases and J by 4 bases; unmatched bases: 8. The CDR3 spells CASLEGTGDYNEQFF. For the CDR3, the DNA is TGTGCCAGCTTGGAGGGGACAGGGGATTACAATGAGCAGTTCTTC.

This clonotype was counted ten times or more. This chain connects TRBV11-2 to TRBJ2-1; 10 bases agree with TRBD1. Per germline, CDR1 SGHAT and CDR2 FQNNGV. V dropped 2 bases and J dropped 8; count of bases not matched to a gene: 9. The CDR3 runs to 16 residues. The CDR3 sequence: CASSLNFGTGDYEQFF. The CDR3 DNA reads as TGTGCCAGCAGCTTAAACTTCGGGACAGGGGATTATGAGCAGTTCTTC.